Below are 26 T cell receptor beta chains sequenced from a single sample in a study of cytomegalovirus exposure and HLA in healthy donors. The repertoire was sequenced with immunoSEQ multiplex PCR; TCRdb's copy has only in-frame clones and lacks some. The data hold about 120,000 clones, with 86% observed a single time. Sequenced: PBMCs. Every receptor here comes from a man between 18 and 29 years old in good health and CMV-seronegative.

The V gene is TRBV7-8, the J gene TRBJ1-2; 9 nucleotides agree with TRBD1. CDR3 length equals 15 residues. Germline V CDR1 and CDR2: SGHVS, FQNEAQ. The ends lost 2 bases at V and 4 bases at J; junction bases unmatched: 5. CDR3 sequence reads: CASSLYRDRVYGYTF. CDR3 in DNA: TGTGCCAGCAGCTTATACCGGGACAGGGTCTATGGCTACACCTTC.

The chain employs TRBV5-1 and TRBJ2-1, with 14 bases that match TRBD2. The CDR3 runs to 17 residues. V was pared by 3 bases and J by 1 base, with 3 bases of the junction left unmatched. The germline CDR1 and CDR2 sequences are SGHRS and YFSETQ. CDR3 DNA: TGCGCCAGCAGCTGGAGACTAGCGGGAGGGTCCTACAATGAGCAGTTCTTC. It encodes CASSWRLAGGSYNEQFF.

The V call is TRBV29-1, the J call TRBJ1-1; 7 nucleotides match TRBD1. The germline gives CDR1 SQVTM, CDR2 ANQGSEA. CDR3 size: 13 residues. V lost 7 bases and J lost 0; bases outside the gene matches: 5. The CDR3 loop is CSASGGLNTEAFF. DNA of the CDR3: TGCAGCGCCTCAGGGGGACTGAACACTGAAGCTTTCTTT.

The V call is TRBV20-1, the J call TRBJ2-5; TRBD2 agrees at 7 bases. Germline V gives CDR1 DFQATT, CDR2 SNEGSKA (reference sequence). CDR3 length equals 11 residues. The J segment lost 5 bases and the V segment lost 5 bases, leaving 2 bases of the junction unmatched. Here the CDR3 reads CSAYSGETQYF. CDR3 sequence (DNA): TGCAGTGCTTATAGCGGGGAGACCCAGTACTTC.

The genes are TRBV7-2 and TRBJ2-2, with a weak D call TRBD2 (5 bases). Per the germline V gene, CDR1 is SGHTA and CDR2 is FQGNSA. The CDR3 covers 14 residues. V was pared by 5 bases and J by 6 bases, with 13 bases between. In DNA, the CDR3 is TGTGCCAGCAGCCTTTCGTCCGGGGCCGGGGAGCTGTTTTTT. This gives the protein CASSLSSGAGELFF.

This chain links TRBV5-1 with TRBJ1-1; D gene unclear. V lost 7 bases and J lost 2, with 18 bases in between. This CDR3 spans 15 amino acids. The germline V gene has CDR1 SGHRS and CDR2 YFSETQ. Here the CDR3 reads CASGSGWKGNTEAFF. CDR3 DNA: TGCGCCAGCGGGTCGGGATGGAAAGGAAACACTGAAGCTTTCTTT.

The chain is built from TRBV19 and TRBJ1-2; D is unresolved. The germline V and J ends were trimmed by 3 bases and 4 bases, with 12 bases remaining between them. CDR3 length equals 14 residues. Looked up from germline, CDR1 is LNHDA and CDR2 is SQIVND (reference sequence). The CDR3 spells CASSIPGLGYGYTF. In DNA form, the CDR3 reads TGTGCCAGTAGTATCCCGGGGTTAGGCTATGGCTACACCTTC. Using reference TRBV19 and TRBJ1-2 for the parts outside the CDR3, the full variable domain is DGGITQSPKYLFRKEGQNVTLSCEQNLNHDAMYWYRQDPGQGLRLIYYSQIVNDFQKGDIAEGYSVSREKKESFPLTVTSAQKNPTAFYLCASSIPGLGYGYTFGSGTRLTVV.

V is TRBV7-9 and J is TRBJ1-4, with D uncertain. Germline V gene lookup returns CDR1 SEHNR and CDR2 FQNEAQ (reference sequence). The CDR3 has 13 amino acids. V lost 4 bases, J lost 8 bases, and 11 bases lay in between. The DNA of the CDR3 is TGTGCCAGCAGCTCCGGTGGCGGGGAAAAACTGTTTTTT. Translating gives CASSSGGGEKLFF.

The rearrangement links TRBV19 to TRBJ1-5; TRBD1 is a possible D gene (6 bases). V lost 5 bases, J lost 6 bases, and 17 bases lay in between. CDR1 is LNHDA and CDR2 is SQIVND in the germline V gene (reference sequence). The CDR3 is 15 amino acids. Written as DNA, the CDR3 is TGTGCCAGTAGTCGCGAAACAGGGTTGGTTCAGCCCCAGCATTTT. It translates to CASSRETGLVQPQHF.

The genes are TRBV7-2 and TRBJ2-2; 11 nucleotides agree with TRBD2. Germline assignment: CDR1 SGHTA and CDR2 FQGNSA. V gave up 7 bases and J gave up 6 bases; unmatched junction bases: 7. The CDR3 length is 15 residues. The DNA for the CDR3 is TGTGCCAGCAAACCGACTAGCGGGGAGCCCGGGGAGCTGTTTTTT. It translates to CASKPTSGEPGELFF.

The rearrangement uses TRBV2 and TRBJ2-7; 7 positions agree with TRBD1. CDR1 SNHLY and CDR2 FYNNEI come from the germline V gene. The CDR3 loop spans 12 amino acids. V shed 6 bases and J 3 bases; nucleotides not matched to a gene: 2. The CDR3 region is CASRGQLYEQYF. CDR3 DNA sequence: TGTGCCAGCAGGGGACAGCTCTACGAGCAGTACTTC.

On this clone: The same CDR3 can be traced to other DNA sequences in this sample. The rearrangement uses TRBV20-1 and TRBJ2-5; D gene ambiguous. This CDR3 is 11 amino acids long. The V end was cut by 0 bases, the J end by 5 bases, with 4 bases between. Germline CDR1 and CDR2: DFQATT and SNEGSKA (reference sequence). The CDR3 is CSARDLETQYF. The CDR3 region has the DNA TGCAGTGCTAGAGACTTGGAGACCCAGTACTTC.

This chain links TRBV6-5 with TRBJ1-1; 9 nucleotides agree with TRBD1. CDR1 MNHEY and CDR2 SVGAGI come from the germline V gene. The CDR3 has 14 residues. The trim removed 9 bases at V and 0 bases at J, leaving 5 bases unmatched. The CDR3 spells CASGTGTMNTEAFF. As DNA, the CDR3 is TGTGCCAGTGGGACAGGGACCATGAACACTGAAGCTTTCTTT.

The CDR3 DNA sequence: TGTGCCAGCAGCTCAACTAGGGATACGCAGTATTTT. Translated: CASSSTRDTQYF. V usage is TRBV7-2 and J usage is TRBJ2-3; TRBD2 might be the D (5 bases). The CDR3 is made up of 12 amino acids. The V end lost 4 bases, the J end lost 6 bases, and 8 bases lay between the germline ends. In germline, CDR1 is SGHTA, CDR2 FQGNSA.

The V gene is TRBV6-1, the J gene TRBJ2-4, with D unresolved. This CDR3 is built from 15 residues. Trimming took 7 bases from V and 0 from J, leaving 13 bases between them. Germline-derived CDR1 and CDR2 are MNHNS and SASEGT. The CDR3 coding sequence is TGTGCCAGCACCCCCGGCAGGCTAGCCAAAAACATTCAGTACTTC. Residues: CASTPGRLAKNIQYF.

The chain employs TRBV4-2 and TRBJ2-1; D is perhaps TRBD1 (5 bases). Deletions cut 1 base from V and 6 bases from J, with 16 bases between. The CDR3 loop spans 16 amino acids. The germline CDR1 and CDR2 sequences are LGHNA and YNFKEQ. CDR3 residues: CASSQVGLERGNEQFF. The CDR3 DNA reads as TGTGCCAGCAGCCAAGTAGGGTTAGAAAGGGGCAATGAGCAGTTCTTC.

For the CDR3, the DNA is TGTGCCAGCAGCCCAAAGCGGGGGCGAGGCACAGATACGCAGTATTTT. It codes for CASSPKRGRGTDTQYF. The rearrangement joins TRBV13 to TRBJ2-3, with 8 bases fitting TRBD2. Germline assignment: CDR1 PRHDT and CDR2 FYEKMQ (reference sequence). This CDR3 has 16 residues. The V gene end was trimmed by 5 bases and the J gene end by 1 base; junction bases not matched to a gene: 8.

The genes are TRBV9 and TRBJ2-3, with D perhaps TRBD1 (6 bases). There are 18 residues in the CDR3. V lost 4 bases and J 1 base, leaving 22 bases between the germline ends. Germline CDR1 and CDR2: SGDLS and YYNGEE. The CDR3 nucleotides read TGTGCCAGCAGCTCTAGGGGGACGGGACCTTTTGGCACAGATACGCAGTATTTT. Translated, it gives CASSSRGTGPFGTDTQYF. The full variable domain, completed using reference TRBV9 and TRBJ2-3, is DSGVTQTPKHLITATGQRVTLRCSPRSGDLSVYWYQQSLDQGLQFLIQYYNGEERAKGNILERFSAQQFPDLHSELNLSSLELGDSALYFCASSSRGTGPFGTDTQYFGPGTRLTVL.

The CDR3 DNA is TGTGCCATCAGTGACCCGTTAGGGGGGGTATCCTACGAGCAGTACTTC. It is translated as CAISDPLGGVSYEQYF. V is TRBV10-3 and J is TRBJ2-7; D perhaps matches TRBD2 (7 bases). CDR1 ENHRY and CDR2 SYGVKD come from the germline V gene. Between the trimmed V and J ends, which lost 3 bases and 1 base, there was a span of 16 bases. The CDR3 is 16 residues long.

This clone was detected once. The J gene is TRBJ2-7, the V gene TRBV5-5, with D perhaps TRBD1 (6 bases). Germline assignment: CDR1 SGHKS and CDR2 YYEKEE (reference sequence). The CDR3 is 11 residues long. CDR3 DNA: TGTGCCAGCAGCTTGGACAGGGTTTGGTCTGTC. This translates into CASSLDRVWSV.

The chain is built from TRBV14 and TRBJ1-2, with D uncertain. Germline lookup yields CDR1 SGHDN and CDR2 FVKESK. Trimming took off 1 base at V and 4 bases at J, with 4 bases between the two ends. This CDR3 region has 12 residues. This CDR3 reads CASSQAVYGYTF. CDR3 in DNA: TGTGCCAGCAGCCAAGCAGTCTATGGCTACACCTTC.

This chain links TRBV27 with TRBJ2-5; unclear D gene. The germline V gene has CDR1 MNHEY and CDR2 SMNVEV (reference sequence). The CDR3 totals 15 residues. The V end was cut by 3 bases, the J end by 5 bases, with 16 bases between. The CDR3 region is CASSLVSVSSETQYF. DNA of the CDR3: TGTGCCAGCAGTTTGGTATCAGTCTCGTCGGAGACCCAGTACTTC.

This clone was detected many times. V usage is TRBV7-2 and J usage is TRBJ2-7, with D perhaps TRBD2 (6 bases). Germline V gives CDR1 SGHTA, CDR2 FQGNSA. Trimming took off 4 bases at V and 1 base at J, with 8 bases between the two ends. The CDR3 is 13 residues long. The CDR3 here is CASSSGLSYEQYF. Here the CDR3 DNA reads TGTGCCAGCAGCTCGGGACTTTCCTACGAGCAGTACTTC.

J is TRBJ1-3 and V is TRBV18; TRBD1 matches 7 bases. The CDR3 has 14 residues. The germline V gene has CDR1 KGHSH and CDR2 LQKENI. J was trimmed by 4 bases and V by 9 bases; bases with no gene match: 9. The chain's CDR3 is CASSTGVEGNTIYF. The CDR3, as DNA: TGTGCCAGTTCAACAGGGGTGGAAGGAAACACCATATATTTT.

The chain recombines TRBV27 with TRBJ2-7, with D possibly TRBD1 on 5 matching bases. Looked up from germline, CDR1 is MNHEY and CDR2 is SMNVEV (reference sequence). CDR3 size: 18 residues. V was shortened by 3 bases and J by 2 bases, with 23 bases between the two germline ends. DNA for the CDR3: TGTGCCAGCAGTTTGGAAAAACAGGCTCGCCCCAATACCTACGAGCAGTACTTC. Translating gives CASSLEKQARPNTYEQYF.

CDR3 DNA: TGTGCCAGTAGTATTCTCAGGGTCGGACAGCCCCAGCATTTT. Translation gives CASSILRVGQPQHF. This rearrangement joins TRBV19 to TRBJ1-5; D is perhaps TRBD1 (5 bases). The ends were cut back, 3 bases at V and 7 bases at J, with 13 bases in the middle. Germline assignment: CDR1 LNHDA and CDR2 SQIVND (reference sequence). CDR3 length: 14 amino acids.